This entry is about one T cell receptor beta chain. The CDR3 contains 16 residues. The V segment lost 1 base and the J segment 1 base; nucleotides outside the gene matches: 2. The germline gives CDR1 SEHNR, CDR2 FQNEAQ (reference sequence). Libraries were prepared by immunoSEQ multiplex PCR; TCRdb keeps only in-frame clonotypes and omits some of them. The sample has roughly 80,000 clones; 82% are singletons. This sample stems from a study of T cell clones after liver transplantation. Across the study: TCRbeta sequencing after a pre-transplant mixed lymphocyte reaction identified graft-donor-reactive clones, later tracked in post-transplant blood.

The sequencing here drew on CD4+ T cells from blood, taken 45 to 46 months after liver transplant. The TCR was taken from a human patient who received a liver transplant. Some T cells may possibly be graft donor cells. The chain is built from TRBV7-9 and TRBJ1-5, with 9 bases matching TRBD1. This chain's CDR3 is CASSLGTGASNQPQHF. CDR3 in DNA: TGTGCCAGCAGCTTAGGGACAGGGGCCAGCAATCAGCCCCAGCATTTT.